This TCR beta chain was sequenced during a study of blood T cell repertoires in COVID-19 (TCRdb year 2020). About the full investigation: Samples from collaborators originated in the United States, Italy and Spain and spanned both the acute and convalescent phases of COVID-19. The material from the prospective study consisted of cDNA or gDNA derived from T cells, B-cell-depleted T cells, or PBMCs. Samples were obtained from the ongoing ImmuneRACE study (first 160 participants) and from some 1,200 subjects provided by 6 global collaborators. Where available, HLA class I and class II types were taken from metadata supplied by the sample provider and were not determined by assay-based typing. The repertoires were released in a freely available public database intended as a resource for research on the immune response to SARS-CoV-2. Deeply sampled blood TCRbeta repertoires from subjects exposed to, actively infected with, or recovered from COVID-19 were included in the dataset. Nearly every sample came with metadata listing a de-identified subject ID, COVID-19 status, age in years and sex.

On the study overall, not on this receptor specifically: The quantity of clinical and demographic metadata differed by source and by participant and was supplied without curation.

About this clone: The antigen it binds to is not known. Base qualities are not at hand, and no much larger clone is one base apart.

Each collaborating institution followed its own protocols to collect whole blood in K2EDTA tubes. Collaborator samples were shipped for TCRbeta analysis as frozen whole blood, isolated PBMCs, or DNA extracted from either sample type. The immunoSEQ Assay, a bias-controlled multiplex PCR, was used to amplify TCRbeta CDR3 regions from genomic DNA. Concerning the study's data processing: The number of nucleated cells in each sample was estimated from the amplification of reference gene primers within the assay. To quantify the absolute abundance of each unique TCRbeta CDR3 rearrangement, sequence reads were collapsed and filtered. For each sample, productive Simpson clonality was calculated as the square root of Simpson's diversity index across productive rearrangements. TCRdb re-hosts the immuneACCESS table, in-frame sequences only. Its copies lack some clones; in the studies checked, an unresolved V gene accounts for under half of them, and the cause for the rest is not known. D and trimming were read from the DNA, whereas the V and J calls and clone size are those reported in that table. The sample records 100,000 to 150,000 clones, about four fifths of which are singletons. About 40% of the sample belongs to the ten largest clones.

The origin of this receptor is a man aged 35-49 years with active or convalescent COVID-19. Sequences were obtained from peripheral blood.

At the DNA level, the sequence is TGTGCCATCAGTGATGGACAGGGGGCGCCGAATGAAAAACTGTTTTTT. Protein translation: CAISDGQGAPNEKLFF. Here the chain combines TRBV10-3 and TRBJ1-4, and 11 junctional nucleotides match TRBD1. From V the trimming removes 3 bases and from J it removes 5 bases, while the gene matches leave 5 bases of the junction unaccounted for. CDR1 and CDR2 are drawn from the germline V gene: ENHRY, SYGVKD. The CDR3, from cysteine to phenylalanine, totals 16 residues. Of all the DNA, just the CDR3 is kept, 48 bases in frame from base 1.